A selection of T cell receptor beta chains follows, all from one sample in a study of Graves' ophthalmopathy and Graves' hyperthyroidism. TCRdb re-derived calls from the multiplex PCR reads in MiXCR, one entry per CDR3 protein. The sample lists roughly 400,000 distinct CDR3 sequences, about a sixth occurring once. What was sequenced was peripheral blood. These receptors came from an adult woman with stable Graves' hyperthyroidism. Each CDR3 is given with its conserved first and last residue. A D gene is named only where the DNA matches it firmly. Rows may omit the clone size; those that give it use once, few, many or a size class.

V	J	D	size	DNA	CDR3
TRBV28	TRBJ2-7	TRBD1	few	TGTGCCAGCAGTTTATCGGGACAGGGCTTTAAGAAGCAGTACTTC	CASSLSGQGFKKQYF
TRBV19	TRBJ1-2	-	many	TGTGCCAGTAGTATAGAGGGCAACTATGGCTACACCTTC	CASSIEGNYGYTF
TRBV12-3/TRBV12-4	TRBJ2-7	TRBD2	many	TGTGCCAGCAGTCCCCTCGGGGGGTTAGCCCCCACCTACGAGCAGTACTTC	CASSPLGGLAPTYEQYF
TRBV6-2/TRBV6-3	TRBJ2-2	TRBD2	many	TGTGCCAGCAGAGGACTAGCGGGAGGCGGCACCGGGGAGCTGTTTTTT	CASRGLAGGGTGELFF
TRBV6-1	TRBJ1-5	-	many	TGTGCCAGCAGAATCAGGCTAGATAGCAATCAGCCCCAGCATTTT	CASRIRLDSNQPQHF
TRBV19	TRBJ1-5	TRBD1	many	TGTGCCATCCGGACAGGGTGGCAGCCCCAGCATTTT	CAIRTGWQPQHF
TRBV13	TRBJ2-5	-	-	TGTGCCAGCAGCTTAGTTGCCGGGTCAGAGACCCAGTACTTC	CASSLVAGSETQYF
TRBV14	TRBJ2-7	-	many	TGTGCCAGCAGCCAAGTTTCGGACGTAGCCTACGAGCAGTACTTC	CASSQVSDVAYEQYF
TRBV12-3/TRBV12-4	TRBJ2-2	-	few	TGTGCCAGCAGCCCTGACGCTACCGGGGAGCTGTTTTTT	CASSPDATGELFF
TRBV18	TRBJ2-5	TRBD2	many	TGTGCCAGCTCAATACTAGCGGCAAAAGAGACCCAGTACTTC	CASSILAAKETQYF
TRBV5-1	TRBJ2-7	-	many	TGCGCCAGCAGCTTAACCGGGACTGGCTACGAGCAGTACTTC	CASSLTGTGYEQYF
TRBV28	TRBJ1-1	TRBD1	many	TGTGCCAGCAGACCAGACAGGGCGAACACTGAAGCTTTCTTT	CASRPDRANTEAFF
TRBV9	TRBJ2-5	TRBD1	many	TGTGCCAGCAGTCACGGACAGGGGGTCGGAGAGACCCAGTACTTC	CASSHGQGVGETQYF
TRBV28	TRBJ1-1	-	-	TGTGCCAGCAGCTTGTACATGAACACTGTAGCTTTCTTT	CASSLYMNTVAFF
TRBV28	TRBJ1-2	-	many	TGTGCCAGCAGAAACCAAGCCCATGGCTACACCTTC	CASRNQAHGYTF
TRBV28	TRBJ1-1	-	-	TGTGCCAGCAGTTTACGCAGCCTGGACGCTGAAGCTTTCTTT	CASSLRSLDAEAFF
TRBV20-1	TRBJ2-4	TRBD2	many	TGCAGTGCTAGATCGAGGACTAGCGGGAGATGGGGGCCGGCCAAAAACATTCAGTACTTC	CSARSRTSGRWGPAKNIQYF
TRBV9	TRBJ2-2	-	many	TGTGCCAGCAGCCTAGGGAGACAGACCACCGGGGAGCTGTTTTTT	CASSLGRQTTGELFF
TRBV28	TRBJ1-6	-	many	TGTGCCAGCAGTTCTCGGGGGGGTCCCAATTCACCCCTCCACTTT	CASSSRGGPNSPLHF
TRBV28	TRBJ2-7	TRBD2	many	TGTGCCAGCAGTTCCCCTGGGACTAGCGGGAGGAGCTTCTACGAGCAGTACTTC	CASSSPGTSGRSFYEQYF
TRBV28	TRBJ1-3	-	many	TGTGCCAGCAGACTAGGGGGGACGAGGTCTGGAAACACCATATATTTT	CASRLGGTRSGNTIYF
TRBV4-3	TRBJ2-7	-	many	TGCGCCAGCAGCCAAGAAGGTGGGGGCAGGTGGTACGAGCAGTACTTC	CASSQEGGGRWYEQYF
TRBV29-1	TRBJ1-1	-	many	TGCAGCGTTGACTCCTGGAGGAGAACTGAAGCTTTCTTT	CSVDSWRRTEAFF
TRBV4-1	TRBJ2-7	-	-	TGCGCCAGCAGCCAAGAAGGGGGGACAGTCGGCGAGCAGTACTTC	CASSQEGGTVGEQYF
TRBV12-3/TRBV12-4	TRBJ2-7	-	many	TGTGCCAGCAGCCTCCATGGACAGAACCACGAGCAGTACTTC	CASSLHGQNHEQYF
TRBV6-1	TRBJ2-1	-	many	TGTGCCAGTTATGGCGGTGAGCAGTTCTTC	CASYGGEQFF
TRBV28	TRBJ2-7	-	many	TGTGCCAGCACCTCTCCCCCCCAGTCCTACGAGCAGTACTTC	CASTSPPQSYEQYF
TRBV6-1	TRBJ2-7	TRBD2	-	TGTGCCAGCAGTGAAACTAGCGGGAGGGGGTACGAGCAGTACTTC	CASSETSGRGYEQYF
TRBV28	TRBJ1-1	TRBD1	-	TGTGCCAGCAGTCGAAAACAGGGGGCAGGTAACACTGAAGCTTTCTTT	CASSRKQGAGNTEAFF
TRBV10-3	TRBJ1-1	-	many	TGTGCCATCAGTGACGGGTCCGCTGAAGCTTTCTTT	CAISDGSAEAFF
TRBV27	TRBJ2-2	TRBD2	-	TGTGCCAGCAGTTTATTAGGCGAGACTAGCGGGACCGGGGAGCTGTTTTTT	CASSLLGETSGTGELFF
TRBV24-1	TRBJ2-1	-	-	TGTGCCACCAGTGATTTAACGGGGATCAATGAGCAGTTCTTC	CATSDLTGINEQFF
TRBV5-1	TRBJ1-1	TRBD1	-	TGCGCCAGCAGCTTCTTAGACAGGGAAGCGGCAGCTTTCTTT	CASSFLDREAAAFF
TRBV11-2	TRBJ2-5	-	many	TGTGCCAGCAGCCTACTCCGGGACGGAATCCAAGAGACCCAGTACTTC	CASSLLRDGIQETQYF
TRBV19	TRBJ1-1	-	-	TGTGCCAGTAGTTGGGACTCAATGAACACTGAAGCTTTCTTT	CASSWDSMNTEAFF
TRBV29-1	TRBJ2-5	TRBD2	many	TGCAGCGTTACCCCTTGGGCGGGAGTTCAACAAGAGACCCAGTACTTC	CSVTPWAGVQQETQYF
TRBV5-1	TRBJ1-6	-	many	TGCGCCAGCAGCTTGGGGACGGTTAATTCACCCCTCCACTTT	CASSLGTVNSPLHF
TRBV11-2	TRBJ2-2	TRBD2	many	TGTGCCAGCAGCCCGGGGTGGGGGACTAGGAACACCGGGGAGCTGTTTTTT	CASSPGWGTRNTGELFF
TRBV5-1	TRBJ2-7	-	-	TGCGCCAGCAGCTTGGTTGCGACAGTCTACGAGCAGTACTTC	CASSLVATVYEQYF
TRBV29-1	TRBJ1-1	-	many	TGCAGCGTTGCGTTGGTGCAGGGCACTGAAGCTTTCTTT	CSVALVQGTEAFF
TRBV7-9	TRBJ2-7	TRBD1	many	TGTGCCAGCAGCAGCACCGAACAGGGGGCCTACGAGCAGTACTTC	CASSSTEQGAYEQYF
TRBV20-1	TRBJ2-7	-	many	TGCAGTGCTAGAGATTGGGGGGAGGTCAGCTCCTACGAGCAGTACTTC	CSARDWGEVSSYEQYF
TRBV4-2	TRBJ1-5	-	many	TGTGCCAGCAGCCAAGAAGTACCCGGCAATCAGCCCCAGCATTTT	CASSQEVPGNQPQHF
TRBV28	TRBJ1-1	-	many	TGTGCCAGCAGCCCAACGACAGGTTGGGGCACTGAAGCTTTCTTT	CASSPTTGWGTEAFF
TRBV28	TRBJ1-5	TRBD1	many	TGTGCCAGCAGATTCACGGGACAGACATATAGCAATCAGCCCCAGCATTTT	CASRFTGQTYSNQPQHF
TRBV3-1	TRBJ2-7	-	-	TGTGCCAGCAGCCAAGGGGGTCGGACCATCTACGAGCAGTACTTC	CASSQGGRTIYEQYF
TRBV12-3/TRBV12-4	TRBJ2-7	-	-	TGTGCCAGCTCCCGGGAAACCTACGAGCAGTACTTC	CASSRETYEQYF
TRBV12-3/TRBV12-4	TRBJ2-7	-	many	TGTGCCAGCAGTTGGGGGGTGGGGACAGTTCTCGAGCAGTACTTC	CASSWGVGTVLEQYF
TRBV20-1	TRBJ2-5	-	many	TGCAGTGCTAAGGGGGGCCGGGTCCAAGAGACCCAGTACTTC	CSAKGGRVQETQYF
TRBV10-3	TRBJ2-7	-	many	TGTGCCACAAGAGGTGGAGGAAGCTCCTACGAGCAGTACTTC	CATRGGGSSYEQYF
TRBV3-1	TRBJ2-7	TRBD2	-	TGTGCCAGCAGCCCCGGGACTAGCGTCTACGAGCAGTACTTC	CASSPGTSVYEQYF